These 30 T cell receptor beta chains originate from one sample sequenced in a study of CD8 T cells in ankylosing spondylitis (dated by TCRdb to about 2017). Receptors were amplified or captured by 5' RACE. TCRdb records Illumina HiSeq 2500 as the sequencer. The public reads were reanalyzed by TCRdb: fastp trimming at Q25, MiXCR alignment, in-frame beta chains only. Duplicate CDR3 protein sequences are folded into a single record with the most common DNA and genes. The sample contains 30,000 to 35,000 distinct CDR3 sequences, less than 40% of them found a single time. The biggest ten clones account for 45% of the sample. Sequencing used synovial fluid, either unsorted or a sorted T cell fraction (not recorded which). The receptors come from a male donor with ankylosing spondylitis.

The sample holds a few counts of this clonotype. The V and J genes are TRBV20-1 and TRBJ1-2; weak D call: TRBD1 (6 bases). The V end was cut by 0 bases, the J end by 3 bases, with 14 bases between. Germline values: CDR1 DFQATT, CDR2 SNEGSKA (reference sequence). This CDR3 spans 15 amino acids. CDR3 nucleotide sequence: TGCAGTGCTAGAGATCTGACAGGTATCGACTATGGCTACACCTTC. Its translation: CSARDLTGIDYGYTF.

This clonotype occurred once. The CDR3 coding sequence is TGTGCCAGCAGCGAAACGGGACTCTTCAATGAGCAGTTCTTC. Amino acid sequence: CASSETGLFNEQFF. The chain is built from TRBV7-9 and TRBJ2-1; a possible D gene is TRBD2 (6 bases). The germline V gene has CDR1 SEHNR and CDR2 FQNEAQ (reference sequence). Trimming removed 5 bases at V and 6 bases at J, with 14 bases between. This CDR3 is 14 amino acids long.

This chain links TRBV7-2 with TRBJ2-5, with 7 nucleotides matching TRBD2. This CDR3 comprises 14 residues. Per the germline V gene, CDR1 is SGHTA and CDR2 is FQGNSA. Losses at the gene ends were 5 bases for V and 2 bases for J; bases not matched to a gene: 5. In nucleotides, the CDR3 is TGTGCCAGCAGCGCGGGACTACAGCAAGAGACCCAGTACTTC. Amino acids: CASSAGLQQETQYF.

This chain connects TRBV4-1 to TRBJ1-1; maybe TRBD1 (5 bases). This CDR3 has 17 amino acids. V was clipped by 2 bases and J by 1 base, with 17 bases between them. From germline, CDR1 is MGHRA and CDR2 YSYEKL. CDR3 residues: CASSQSLGGVGNTEAFF. CDR3 coding DNA: TGCGCCAGCAGCCAATCTTTGGGGGGGGTTGGGAACACTGAAGCTTTCTTT.

This clonotype has just a few counts. V usage is TRBV13 and J usage is TRBJ2-4, with D perhaps TRBD1 or TRBD2 (5 bases each). CDR1 is PRHDT, CDR2 FYEKMQ, per germline (reference sequence). The V gene lost 1 base and the J gene lost 9 bases, with 16 bases spanning the gap. The CDR3 is 15 residues long. CDR3 residues: CASSLEGTTGSIQYF. The CDR3 bases are TGTGCCAGCAGCTTAGAGGGGACCACCGGTAGCATTCAGTACTTC.

V is TRBV6-6 and J is TRBJ2-7; 7 nucleotides agree with TRBD2. This CDR3 is built from 14 residues. Germline V gene data show CDR1 as MNHNY and CDR2 as SVGAGI (reference sequence). J lost 7 bases, V lost 3 bases, and 9 bases had no gene match. The CDR3 nucleotides are TGTGCCAGCAGTTATTGGCGGGAGCCCCTGGAGCAGTACTTC. This encodes CASSYWREPLEQYF.

The chain couples TRBV11-2 to TRBJ1-1; 7 bases fit TRBD1. In germline, CDR1 is SGHAT, CDR2 FQNNGV. This CDR3 has 14 amino acids. J gave up 5 bases and V 5 bases, and 8 bases lay outside the gene matches. CDR3 amino acids: CASSKSTGRTEAFF. DNA for the CDR3: TGTGCCAGCAGCAAATCGACAGGGAGGACTGAAGCTTTCTTT.

The chain has TRBV7-9 and TRBJ2-3, with no clear D. Trimming took off 1 base at V and 6 bases at J, with 8 bases between the two ends. The CDR3 totals 13 residues. Germline CDR1 and CDR2: SEHNR and FQNEAQ (reference sequence). This CDR3 is CASSLVAEDTQYF. Here the CDR3 DNA reads TGTGCCAGCAGCTTAGTGGCGGAGGATACGCAGTATTTT.

This clonotype appeared a few times. The chain joins TRBV5-5 to TRBJ2-7, with D possibly being TRBD1 (6 bases). CDR3 size: 14 residues. In germline, CDR1 is SGHKS, CDR2 YYEKEE (reference sequence). Trimming pared 4 bases from V and 0 bases from J, leaving 11 bases between. The CDR3 sequence is CASSLGQPSYEQYF. CDR3 nucleotide sequence: TGTGCCAGCAGCCTAGGACAGCCCTCCTACGAGCAGTACTTC.

The table lists this clonotype with a few counts. The chain employs TRBV27 and TRBJ2-1; 8 nucleotides agree with TRBD1. CDR1 is MNHEY, CDR2 SMNVEV, per germline (reference sequence). The CDR3 totals 16 residues. With 5 bases clipped from V and 5 bases from J, the junction kept 11 bases outside the gene matches. The CDR3 DNA follows: TGTGCCAGCAGTATTAGATCACCGGGACAGGACAATGAGCAGTTCTTC. Encoded protein: CASSIRSPGQDNEQFF.

The genes are TRBV3-1 and TRBJ2-2; 7 bases are a match to TRBD1. CDR3 length: 15 residues. V lost 5 bases and J lost 3; bases outside the gene matches: 6. The V gene's germline CDR1 is LGHDT and CDR2 YNNKEL (reference sequence). The CDR3 region has the DNA TGTGCCAGCAGCTACCGGGACAGCTACACCGGGGAGCTGTTTTTT. As protein: CASSYRDSYTGELFF.

This clonotype came up many times. J is TRBJ2-3 and V is TRBV28; D remains ambiguous. The CDR3 runs to 14 residues. The germline V gene has CDR1 MDHEN and CDR2 SYDVKM. V shed 3 bases and J shed 1 base, with 8 bases lying between them. This CDR3 reads CASSFLQGTDTQYF. The CDR3 DNA is TGTGCCAGCAGTTTTCTTCAGGGCACAGATACGCAGTATTTT.

This clonotype has only a few counts. The V gene is TRBV19, the J gene TRBJ1-5; D may be TRBD1 (5 bases). This CDR3 comprises 15 residues. The V and J ends lost 2 bases and 1 base respectively, with 9 bases between them. Germline CDR1 is LNHDA and CDR2 is SQIVND (reference sequence). Here the CDR3 reads CASSIWGGSNQPQHF. The CDR3 region has the DNA TGTGCCAGTAGTATATGGGGGGGGAGCAATCAGCCCCAGCATTTT.

This chain uses TRBV5-4 with TRBJ2-1; D call uncertain. The CDR3 has 14 residues. The ends were cut back, 2 bases at V and 4 bases at J, with 10 bases in the middle. CDR1 and CDR2 (germline): SGHNT, YYREEE (reference sequence). The chain's CDR3 is CASSFYDLYNEQFF. The CDR3 DNA follows: TGTGCCAGCAGCTTTTACGACTTGTACAATGAGCAGTTCTTC.

V usage is TRBV27 and J usage is TRBJ2-2; D perhaps matches TRBD2 (6 bases). This CDR3 spans 15 amino acids. Per germline, CDR1 MNHEY and CDR2 SMNVEV (reference sequence). V was clipped by 6 bases and J by 2 bases, with 13 bases between them. In DNA, the CDR3 is TGTGCCAGCAGCCCATTCGGGGGTAACACCGGGGAGCTGTTTTTT. This encodes CASSPFGGNTGELFF.

The V gene is TRBV6-6, the J gene TRBJ1-2; D remains unclear. Germline loops: CDR1 MNHNY, CDR2 SVGAGI (reference sequence). V was pared by 0 bases and J by 4 bases, with 6 bases between. The CDR3 sequence is 13 residues long. The CDR3 spells CASSYSVGYGYTF. For the CDR3, the DNA is TGTGCCAGCAGTTACTCTGTAGGCTATGGCTACACCTTC.

V usage is TRBV20-1 and J usage is TRBJ1-2; 10 bases agree with TRBD1. The CDR3 sequence is 16 residues long. The junction had 8 bases not matched to a gene; V was cut back by 0 bases and J by 4 bases. Germline loops: CDR1 DFQATT, CDR2 SNEGSKA (reference sequence). CDR3 sequence (DNA): TGCAGTGCTAGAGATGGCGACAGGGGGCAAATCTATGGCTACACCTTC. It encodes CSARDGDRGQIYGYTF.

J is TRBJ1-1 and V is TRBV6-1; tentative D call: TRBD1 (5 bases). Germline V gene lookup returns CDR1 MNHNS and CDR2 SASEGT. This CDR3 region has 16 residues. Deletions cut 1 base from V and 2 bases from J, with 14 bases between. CDR3 nucleotide sequence: TGTGCCAGCAGTGAAGAGATTGGGGGGGGTAACACTGAAGCTTTCTTT. It yields the protein CASSEEIGGGNTEAFF.

V gene TRBV6-6 combines with J gene TRBJ1-4; the D is unclear. The CDR3 extends over 14 amino acids. V lost 6 bases and J 6 bases, leaving 14 bases between the germline ends. The germline V gene has CDR1 MNHNY and CDR2 SVGAGI (reference sequence). In DNA form, the CDR3 reads TGTGCCAGCAGCGCCTCCGTCGGGTATGAAAAACTGTTTTTT. This translates into CASSASVGYEKLFF.

This clonotype has only one observation. V gene TRBV12-3 or TRBV12-4 combines with J gene TRBJ1-5; TRBD1 might be the D (6 bases). Trimming shortened V by 6 bases and J by 2 bases, and 17 bases separated the two germline ends. There are 16 residues in the CDR3. The CDR3, as DNA: TGTGCCAGCAGCCTTATTATTACAGGGCGCAATCAGCCCCAGCATTTT. This translates into CASSLIITGRNQPQHF.

The rearrangement uses TRBV9 and TRBJ2-1; D might be TRBD2 (6 bases). CDR1 is SGDLS and CDR2 is YYNGEE in the germline V gene. The CDR3 runs to 14 residues. V lost 2 bases and J lost 5, with 11 bases in between. The CDR3 DNA sequence: TGTGCCAGCAGCGTGCCGGGACTTAACAATGAGCAGTTCTTC. Translated: CASSVPGLNNEQFF.

This clonotype was counted only a few times. V is TRBV10-3 and J is TRBJ1-2; D gene unclear. Trimming took 8 bases from V and 5 from J, leaving 6 bases between them. CDR3 length equals 10 residues. Germline loops: CDR1 ENHRY, CDR2 SYGVKD. The CDR3 protein is CAILGYGYTF. The CDR3, as DNA: TGTGCCATCCTCGGGTATGGCTACACCTTC.

In its sample, this clonotype was seen a few times. The chain links TRBV7-2 to TRBJ1-1; D not resolved. The length of the CDR3 is 13 residues. Germline V gene data show CDR1 as SGHTA and CDR2 as FQGNSA. Trimming removed 1 base at V and 3 bases at J, with 6 bases between. CDR3 in DNA: TGTGCCAGCAGCTTAGGCACCCACACTGAAGCTTTCTTT. Its protein product is CASSLGTHTEAFF. Using reference TRBV7-2 and TRBJ1-1 for the parts outside the CDR3, the full variable domain is GAGVSQSPSNKVTEKGKDVELRCDPISGHTALYWYRQSLGQGLEFLIYFQGNSAPDKSGLPSDRFSAERTGGSVSTLTIQRTQQEDSAVYLCASSLGTHTEAFFGQGTRLTVV.

This clonotype was counted a few times. The J gene is TRBJ2-2, the V gene TRBV3-1, with D tentatively TRBD1 or TRBD2 (5 bases each). V was clipped by 4 bases and J by 7 bases, with 19 bases between them. This CDR3 spans 16 amino acids. Germline values: CDR1 LGHDT, CDR2 YNNKEL (reference sequence). DNA for the CDR3: TGTGCCAGCAGCCCCGGGGACCCGATCAATAGCGGGGAGCTGTTTTTT. It specifies CASSPGDPINSGELFF.

This clonotype was seen repeatedly, ten times or more. The chain employs TRBV3-1 and TRBJ1-1; possibly TRBD1 for D (5 bases). This CDR3 is built from 15 residues. V was clipped by 1 base and J by 5 bases, with 14 bases between them. The V gene's germline CDR1 is LGHDT and CDR2 YNNKEL (reference sequence). The CDR3 nucleotides read TGTGCCAGCAGCCAAGGGGCGGTCCGGGGGACTGAAGCTTTCTTT. Protein product: CASSQGAVRGTEAFF.

The CDR3 reads CASSPVGDEQFF. CDR3 DNA: TGTGCCAGCAGTCCCGTCGGGGACGAGCAGTTCTTC. The V and J genes are TRBV12-3 or TRBV12-4 and TRBJ2-1; D could derive from TRBD1 or TRBD2 (5 bases each). The CDR3 consists of 12 residues. Between the trimmed V and J ends, which lost 5 bases and 10 bases, there was a span of 12 bases.

The V call is TRBV30, the J call TRBJ1-2; 9 nucleotides line up with TRBD1. The CDR3 extends over 14 amino acids. The germline V gene has CDR1 GTSNPN and CDR2 SVGIG (reference sequence). Trimming took 2 bases from V and 7 from J; bases not matched to a gene: 8. CDR3 loop: CAWSSPGQGVGYTF. The CDR3 nucleotides are TGTGCCTGGAGTTCTCCGGGACAGGGTGTTGGCTACACCTTC.

The table lists this clonotype with a few counts. The V and J genes are TRBV2 and TRBJ2-7; D is tentatively TRBD1 or TRBD2 (5 bases each). The CDR3 covers 13 residues. Germline loops: CDR1 SNHLY, CDR2 FYNNEI. Trimming pared 8 bases from V and 2 bases from J, leaving 13 bases between. The CDR3 coding sequence is TGTGCCAGCGACCCCGGGACCCCCTACGAGCAGTACTTC. Protein: CASDPGTPYEQYF. Using reference TRBV2 and TRBJ2-7 for the parts outside the CDR3, the full variable domain is EPEVTQTPSHQVTQMGQEVILRCVPISNHLYFYWYRQILGQKVEFLVSFYNNEISEKSEIFDDQFSVERPDGSNFTLKIRSTKLEDSAMYFCASDPGTPYEQYFGPGTRLTVT.

This clonotype occurred many times. CDR3 coding DNA: TGCGCCAGCTCCCGGGAGGGAGATGGCGGGGAGCTGTTTTTT. The encoded protein is CASSREGDGGELFF. V usage is TRBV5-1 and J usage is TRBJ2-2; 8 nucleotides agree with TRBD2. The germline gives CDR1 SGHRS, CDR2 YFSETQ. This CDR3 spans 14 amino acids. The ends lost 7 bases at V and 7 bases at J; junction bases unmatched: 9.

J is TRBJ2-3 and V is TRBV19, with D hard to call. The germline V gene has CDR1 LNHDA and CDR2 SQIVND (reference sequence). Trimming left V 1 base short and J 6 bases short, with 14 bases between. The CDR3 has 15 amino acids. The CDR3 coding sequence is TGTGCCAGTAGTATAGGAGCGTCAAAAGGGGATACGCAGTATTTT. As protein: CASSIGASKGDTQYF.